Listed here is a single T cell receptor beta chain. Its cognate antigen is unknown. Relative to the germline gene, one junction end is altered; a read error may explain this. The germline gives CDR1 MNHEY, CDR2 SVGAGI. The CDR3 is 15 residues long. PCR employed 60 Vbeta and 13 Jbeta primers. Measured with immunoSEQ multiplex PCR; TCRdb has only the in-frame clones, and not every one. The profile covers some 110,000 clones, with over 70% appearing a single time and roughly 5.7% taken by the ten largest. This record comes from a study of cytomegalovirus exposure and HLA in healthy donors. Study-wide results and caveats: In a later analysis, compared with equally common non-associated chains, HLA-associated beta chains were more expanded.

The chain uses TRBV6-5 and TRBJ2-5, with D possibly matching TRBD2 (6 bases). This receptor was obtained from a male donor in good health and CMV-seronegative. Sequenced input: PBMCs. CDR3 coding DNA: TGTGCCAGCAGTTACGTGACCGGGAGTCAAGGGACCCAGTACTTC. Translating it yields CASSYVTGSQGTQYF.